These 16 T cell receptor beta chains share one sample of origin, sequenced in a study of cytomegalovirus exposure and HLA in healthy donors. The PCR used 60 Vbeta and 13 Jbeta primers. Sequencing used immunoSEQ multiplex PCR; TCRdb keeps in-frame clones, though not all of them. The sample consists of under 250,000 clones, over 75% of them appearing once. The specimen sequenced was PBMCs. Receptor source: a boy between 10 and 17 years old in good health and CMV-seronegative.

The chain joins TRBV5-1 to TRBJ2-1, with D perhaps TRBD2 (5 bases). The CDR3 consists of 14 residues. Per germline, CDR1 SGHRS and CDR2 YFSETQ. V lost 3 bases, J lost 7 bases, and 14 bases lay in between. The CDR3 is CASSYVRGRNEQFF. DNA for the CDR3: TGCGCCAGCAGCTACGTACGGGGTAGGAATGAGCAGTTCTTC.

The rearrangement uses TRBV7-9 and TRBJ2-1; D is possibly TRBD2 (6 bases). Germline V gene sequence: CDR1 SEHNR, CDR2 FQNEAQ (reference sequence). Trimming took off 2 bases at V and 6 bases at J, with 11 bases between the two ends. There are 14 residues in the CDR3. The CDR3 spells CASSLTVGGNEQFF. CDR3 DNA sequence: TGTGCCAGCAGCTTAACAGTCGGGGGCAATGAGCAGTTCTTC.

CDR3 nucleotides: TGTGCCAGCAGCACGAATCCAGGGTTAACGAACACCGGGGAGCTGTTTTTT. Translated: CASSTNPGLTNTGELFF. The chain recombines TRBV5-6 with TRBJ2-2; D is perhaps TRBD1 (5 bases). CDR3 size: 17 residues. Germline V gene data show CDR1 as SGHDT and CDR2 as YYEEEE. V dropped 4 bases and J dropped 0 bases, with 16 bases sitting between them.

This chain connects TRBV7-3 to TRBJ1-1; TRBD1 matches at 7 bases. This CDR3 region has 13 residues. Germline V gives CDR1 SGHTA, CDR2 FQGTGA. V was clipped by 4 bases and J by 7 bases; unmatched bases: 6. CDR3 sequence: CASSSQDRFEAFF. CDR3 DNA sequence: TGTGCCAGCAGCTCCCAGGACAGGTTTGAAGCTTTCTTT. The whole variable domain, filled in from reference TRBV7-3 and TRBJ1-1, reads GAGVSQTPSNKVTEKGKYVELRCDPISGHTALYWYRQSLGQGPEFLIYFQGTGAADDSGLPNDRFFAVRPEGSVSTLKIQRTERGDSAVYLCASSSQDRFEAFFGQGTRLTVV.

This clone was seen a handful of times. The chain couples TRBV10-3 to TRBJ2-1; D possibly corresponds to TRBD1 (5 bases). CDR3 length: 15 residues. Per the germline V gene, CDR1 is ENHRY and CDR2 is SYGVKD. V dropped 3 bases and J dropped 8 bases, with 17 bases sitting between them. CDR3: CAISDPPQGRDEQFF. The CDR3 DNA reads TGTGCCATCAGTGACCCCCCCCAGGGTCGGGATGAGCAGTTCTTC.

The chain couples TRBV7-8 to TRBJ2-7; 9 nucleotides match TRBD1. CDR1 SGHVS and CDR2 FQNEAQ come from the germline V gene. V was clipped by 5 bases and J by 3 bases; unmatched bases: 8. The CDR3 runs to 15 residues. CDR3 sequence reads: CASSLGQGTFYEQYF. CDR3 nucleotides: TGTGCCAGCAGCCTGGGACAGGGAACTTTCTACGAGCAGTACTTC.

The chain links TRBV30 to TRBJ2-3, with 10 bases fitting TRBD1. Germline V CDR1 and CDR2: GTSNPN, SVGIG (reference sequence). The V gene end was trimmed by 5 bases and the J gene end by 4 bases; junction bases not matched to a gene: 0. The CDR3 loop spans 12 amino acids. CDR3: CAWGTGADTQYF. The CDR3 nucleotides read TGTGCCTGGGGGACAGGGGCAGATACGCAGTATTTT.

The chain employs TRBV28 and TRBJ2-6, with TRBD1 matching over 7 bases. Looked up from germline, CDR1 is MDHEN and CDR2 is SYDVKM. The CDR3 runs to 18 residues. V lost 5 bases and J lost 1; bases outside the gene matches: 11. The CDR3 protein is CASSASGTAISGANVLTF. The CDR3, as DNA: TGTGCCAGCAGTGCGTCCGGGACAGCGATATCTGGGGCCAACGTCCTGACTTTC.

The DNA for the CDR3 is TGCAGCGTTACGGTCCAGAACACCGGGGAGCTGTTTTTT. It translates to CSVTVQNTGELFF. This chain joins TRBV29-1 and TRBJ2-2; D remains unclear. This CDR3 contains 13 residues. The ends were cut back, 5 bases at V and 1 base at J, with 8 bases in the middle. Germline V lookup: CDR1 SQVTM, CDR2 ANQGSEA.

The chain joins TRBV5-1 to TRBJ2-1; D may be TRBD1 (6 bases). From germline, CDR1 is SGHRS and CDR2 YFSETQ. The CDR3 contains 16 residues. Trimming shortened V by 3 bases and J by 1 base, and 14 bases separated the two germline ends. The CDR3: CASSWRQASSYNEQFF. The CDR3 DNA is TGCGCCAGCAGCTGGAGACAGGCGAGTTCCTACAATGAGCAGTTCTTC.

V and J are TRBV4-2 and TRBJ2-7, with 7 bases lining up with TRBD2. Germline lookup yields CDR1 LGHNA and CDR2 YNFKEQ. J was trimmed by 3 bases and V by 3 bases; bases with no gene match: 5. CDR3 size: 14 residues. This CDR3 reads CASSQQLADYEQYF. The CDR3 coding sequence is TGTGCCAGCAGCCAGCAGCTAGCGGACTACGAGCAGTACTTC.

The chain joins TRBV6-6 to TRBJ2-1; possibly TRBD2 for D (5 bases). This CDR3 comprises 13 residues. V was trimmed by 6 bases and J by 6 bases, leaving 12 bases between them. The germline V gene encodes CDR1 MNHNY and CDR2 SVGAGI (reference sequence). This chain's CDR3 is CASSLLGGNEQFF. The CDR3 nucleotides are TGTGCCAGCAGCCTTCTCGGAGGCAATGAGCAGTTCTTC.

The chain joins TRBV11-2 to TRBJ2-7; perhaps TRBD2 as D (5 bases). The CDR3 is made up of 13 amino acids. Trimming took off 3 bases at V and 2 bases at J, with 8 bases between the two ends. In germline, CDR1 is SGHAT, CDR2 FQNNGV. This chain's CDR3 is CASSFTRTYEQYF. The CDR3 coding sequence is TGTGCCAGCAGCTTCACTAGAACCTACGAGCAGTACTTC.

J is TRBJ2-5 and V is TRBV5-1, with TRBD2 matching 11 bases. In germline, CDR1 is SGHRS, CDR2 YFSETQ. Trimming took 4 bases from V and 1 from J; bases not matched to a gene: 3. The CDR3 totals 15 residues. The CDR3 DNA sequence: TGCGCCAGCAGCGTGCTAGCGGGGGGCCAAGAGACCCAGTACTTC. Amino acid sequence: CASSVLAGGQETQYF.

J is TRBJ1-1 and V is TRBV5-1; maybe TRBD1 (5 bases). Germline V gene data show CDR1 as SGHRS and CDR2 as YFSETQ. This CDR3 contains 14 residues. The germline V and J ends were trimmed by 4 bases and 7 bases, with 17 bases remaining between them. The DNA of the CDR3 is TGCGCCAGCAGCATACCGGGATTGGGGGGTGAAGCTTTCTTT. As protein: CASSIPGLGGEAFF.

In its sample, this clone was seen once. The V gene is TRBV6-5, the J gene TRBJ1-3; a weak D match, TRBD1 (5 bases). Germline CDR1 and CDR2: MNHEY and SVGAGI. CDR3 length equals 15 residues. The germline V and J ends were trimmed by 2 bases and 4 bases, with 12 bases remaining between them. Written as DNA, the CDR3 is TGTGCCAGCAGTTACGGTCAGGGTAGCGGAAACACCATATATTTT. Amino acids: CASSYGQGSGNTIYF.